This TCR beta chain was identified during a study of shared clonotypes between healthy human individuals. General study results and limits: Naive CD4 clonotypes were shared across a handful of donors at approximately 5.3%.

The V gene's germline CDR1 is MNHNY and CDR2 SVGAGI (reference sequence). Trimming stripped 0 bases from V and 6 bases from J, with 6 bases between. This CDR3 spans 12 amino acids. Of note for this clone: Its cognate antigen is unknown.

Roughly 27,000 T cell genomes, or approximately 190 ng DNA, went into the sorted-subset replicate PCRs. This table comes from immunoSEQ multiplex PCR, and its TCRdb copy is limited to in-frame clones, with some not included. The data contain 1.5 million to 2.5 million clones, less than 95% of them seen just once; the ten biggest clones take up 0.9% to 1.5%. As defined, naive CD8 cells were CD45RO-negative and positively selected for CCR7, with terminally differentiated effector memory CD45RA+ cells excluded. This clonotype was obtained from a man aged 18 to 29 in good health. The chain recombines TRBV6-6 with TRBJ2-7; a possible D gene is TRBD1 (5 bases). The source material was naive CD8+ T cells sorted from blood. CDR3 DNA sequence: TGTGCCAGCAGTTACTCGGGGCGCGAGCAGTACTTC. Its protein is CASSYSGREQYF.